One and the same sample provided the 22 T cell receptor beta chains below, sequenced in a study of blood T cell repertoires in COVID-19. TCRdb's table, derived via immunoSEQ multiplex PCR, lists solely in-frame clones and lacks some. The profile shows more than 250,000 clones, approximately 90% of them singletons. Sequenced: peripheral blood. The receptors shown here come from a woman in her forties or fifties with COVID-19, enrolled during active disease.

V and J are TRBV7-3 and TRBJ2-1, with 8 bases aligning to TRBD2. Germline lookup yields CDR1 SGHTA and CDR2 FQGTGA. J was trimmed by 5 bases and V by 5 bases; bases with no gene match: 5. The length of the CDR3 is 14 residues. DNA for the CDR3: TGTGCCAGCAGCATTAGCGGGACCCACAATGAGCAGTTCTTC. This gives the protein CASSISGTHNEQFF.

The chain couples TRBV18 to TRBJ2-3; D is perhaps TRBD1 (6 bases). The V and J ends lost 3 bases and 3 bases respectively, with 19 bases between them. The length of the CDR3 is 17 residues. The germline CDR1 and CDR2 sequences are KGHSH and LQKENI. CDR3 in amino acids: CASSPWGPSLGTDTQYF. CDR3 nucleotides: TGTGCCAGCTCACCCTGGGGGCCCTCCCTAGGAACAGATACGCAGTATTTT.

The chain links TRBV6-2 or TRBV6-3 to TRBJ1-1; tentative D call: TRBD1 (5 bases). CDR1 and CDR2 from the germline V gene are MNHEY and SVGEGT. The V and J ends lost 0 bases and 5 bases respectively, with 7 bases between them. The CDR3 loop spans 13 amino acids. The CDR3 loop is CASSYSRVTEAFF. CDR3 DNA sequence: TGTGCCAGCAGTTACTCCAGGGTGACTGAAGCTTTCTTT.

This chain uses TRBV7-9 with TRBJ1-5, with 10 bases aligning to TRBD1. From germline, CDR1 is SEHNR and CDR2 FQNEAQ (reference sequence). CDR3 size: 18 residues. V shed 1 base and J 6 bases; nucleotides not matched to a gene: 12. The CDR3 DNA is TGTGCCAGCAGCTTAGAGGGACAGGGGTTTGTCCTAGGTCAGCCCCAGCATTTT. The encoded protein is CASSLEGQGFVLGQPQHF.

This clone appeared once. The chain carries TRBV30 and TRBJ2-1; 10 positions agree with TRBD1. This CDR3 has 15 amino acids. The V gene end was trimmed by 3 bases and the J gene end by 4 bases; junction bases not matched to a gene: 6. CDR1 GTSNPN and CDR2 SVGIG come from the germline V gene (reference sequence). CDR3 coding DNA: TGTGCCTGGAGGGGCGACAGGGGGCGTTACAATGAGCAGTTCTTC. Encoded protein: CAWRGDRGRYNEQFF.

The rearrangement uses TRBV24-1 and TRBJ1-1; the match to TRBD1 covers 7 bases. Germline V gene lookup returns CDR1 KGHDR and CDR2 SFDVKD. Trimming removed 7 bases from V and 8 bases from J; junction bases left unmatched: 3. This CDR3 contains 11 residues. For the CDR3, the DNA is TGTGCCACCAGGGGGGACAGCGAAGCTTTCTTT. Amino acid sequence: CATRGDSEAFF.

As concerns this clone: Other DNA sequences in the sample encode the same CDR3. The V and J genes are TRBV7-9 and TRBJ2-7; TRBD2 is a possible D gene (6 bases). CDR1 SEHNR and CDR2 FQNEAQ come from the germline V gene (reference sequence). The CDR3 has 13 amino acids. V shed 5 bases and J shed 3 bases, with 11 bases lying between them. Written as DNA, the CDR3 is TGTGCCAGCAGCCTGGGACTTTTCTACGAGCAGTACTTC. Its protein is CASSLGLFYEQYF.

The chain combines TRBV5-6 with TRBJ1-1; D is perhaps TRBD1 (6 bases). The CDR3 contains 17 residues. Germline assignment: CDR1 SGHDT and CDR2 YYEEEE. With 3 bases removed from V and 1 base from J, the gap between germline ends came to 19 bases. CDR3 amino acids: CASSYFLPGAPNTEAFF. The CDR3 DNA reads TGTGCCAGCAGCTATTTTCTCCCAGGGGCGCCGAACACTGAAGCTTTCTTT.

The V and J genes are TRBV6-2 or TRBV6-3 and TRBJ2-2; 13 bases match TRBD2. J was trimmed by 4 bases and V by 6 bases; bases with no gene match: 5. The CDR3 is 16 residues long. Germline CDR1 and CDR2: MNHEY and SVGEGT. CDR3 DNA sequence: TGTGCCAGCAGCCGGACTAGCGGGAGTTTCACCGGGGAGCTGTTTTTT. This encodes CASSRTSGSFTGELFF.

Note on this clone: A read error may produce the germline difference seen at one junction end. V and J are TRBV7-2 and TRBJ2-1, with 9 bases matching TRBD2. From germline, CDR1 is SGHTA and CDR2 FQGNSA. There are 15 residues in the CDR3. CDR3 residues: CASSVAGEAYNEQFF. Here the CDR3 DNA reads TGTGCCAGCAGCGTAGCGGGAGAAGCCTACAATGAGCAGTTCTTC.

The chain links TRBV7-3 to TRBJ2-7; TRBD1 is a possible D gene (5 bases). Germline assignment: CDR1 SGHTA and CDR2 FQGTGA. The CDR3 contains 15 residues. V was shortened by 2 bases and J by 3 bases, with 14 bases between the two germline ends. As DNA, the CDR3 is TGTGCCAGCAGCTTATTGATCGATAGGGGCTACGAGCAGTACTTC. Its protein is CASSLLIDRGYEQYF.

V is TRBV30 and J is TRBJ1-5, with 7 bases lining up with TRBD1. The CDR3 consists of 13 residues. After removal of 4 bases from V and 4 bases from J, the junction contained 4 bases not matched to a gene. Germline assignment: CDR1 GTSNPN and CDR2 SVGIG (reference sequence). This CDR3 is CAWTGDRNQPQHF. The CDR3 nucleotides are TGTGCCTGGACAGGGGACAGAAATCAGCCCCAGCATTTT.

The chain couples TRBV19 to TRBJ1-2; 8 bases are shared with TRBD1. V trimming: 4 bases; J trimming: 2 bases; junction bases outside the gene matches: 6. The CDR3 runs to 15 residues. Per germline, CDR1 LNHDA and CDR2 SQIVND (reference sequence). The CDR3: CASSTATGENYGYTF. The CDR3 DNA reads as TGTGCCAGTAGTACCGCGACAGGGGAAAACTATGGCTACACCTTC.

The J gene is TRBJ1-1, the V gene TRBV27; the match to TRBD1 covers 11 bases. V lost 7 bases to trimming and J lost 1 base; unmatched junction nucleotides: 5. Germline CDR1 and CDR2: MNHEY and SMNVEV (reference sequence). This CDR3 has 15 residues. CDR3 residues: CASISGTGGNTEAFF. CDR3 DNA: TGTGCCAGCATTAGCGGGACAGGGGGGAACACTGAAGCTTTCTTT.

This clone was detected once. This chain connects TRBV5-6 to TRBJ2-7, with unresolved D. The CDR3 extends over 11 amino acids. Trimming pared 3 bases from V and 7 bases from J, leaving 8 bases between. The germline CDR1 and CDR2 sequences are SGHDT and YYEEEE. The CDR3 nucleotides read TGTGCCAGCAGCTCCCCTTTGGAGCAGTACTTC. Translated, it gives CASSSPLEQYF.

V usage is TRBV19 and J usage is TRBJ1-5; 7 bases fit TRBD1. CDR1 is LNHDA, CDR2 SQIVND, per germline (reference sequence). The CDR3 extends over 21 amino acids. The V and J ends lost 3 bases and 7 bases, in that order; junction bases with no gene match: 27. In DNA, the CDR3 is TGTGCCAGTAGTATGCCGACAAGACCCGCCGCCAAGAGACAGGGAGGACAGCCCCAGCATTTT. Protein: CASSMPTRPAAKRQGGQPQHF.

The chain's CDR3 is CASSQGRRNTQYF. In DNA, the CDR3 is TGTGCCAGCAGCCAGGGCCGCAGGAATACGCAGTATTTT. The chain carries TRBV14 and TRBJ2-3; D remains unclear. The CDR3 covers 13 residues. Trimming cost V 3 bases and J 7 bases, with 11 bases left between them. Germline CDR1 is SGHDN and CDR2 is FVKESK.

The chain employs TRBV5-1 and TRBJ1-1, with a tentative D call TRBD1 (6 bases). Looked up from germline, CDR1 is SGHRS and CDR2 is YFSETQ. The CDR3 length is 16 residues. Trimming removed 4 bases from V and 5 bases from J, with 21 bases in between. The CDR3 DNA sequence: TGCGCCAGCAGCCCCCAATTAGTCACACAGGGAACTGAAGCTTTCTTT. It codes for CASSPQLVTQGTEAFF.

This chain uses TRBV5-6 with TRBJ2-1; 8 positions agree with TRBD2. The CDR3 has 17 amino acids. CDR1 and CDR2 (germline): SGHDT, YYEEEE. J gave up 7 bases and V 4 bases, and 16 bases lay outside the gene matches. CDR3 bases: TGTGCCAGCAGCCCCTGGGTAGCGGGAAGAGATGGGAATGAGCAGTTCTTC. Translating it yields CASSPWVAGRDGNEQFF.

V gene TRBV18 combines with J gene TRBJ1-3; D is possibly TRBD1 (5 bases). V dropped 2 bases and J dropped 2 bases, with 10 bases sitting between them. The CDR3 runs 15 residues. The V gene's germline CDR1 is KGHSH and CDR2 LQKENI. DNA of the CDR3: TGTGCCAGCTCACCAGGCAGGGAGGCTGGAAACACCATATATTTT. It is translated as CASSPGREAGNTIYF.

The chain has TRBV5-1 and TRBJ2-1; 7 nucleotides line up with TRBD2. The germline V gene encodes CDR1 SGHRS and CDR2 YFSETQ. The V segment lost 0 bases and the J segment 3 bases; nucleotides outside the gene matches: 6. The CDR3 extends over 16 amino acids. CDR3 residues: CASSLGSGTNYNEQFF. The CDR3 nucleotides are TGCGCCAGCAGCTTGGGCTCCGGGACTAACTACAATGAGCAGTTCTTC.

The chain employs TRBV29-1 and TRBJ1-1; possibly TRBD1 for D (6 bases). The CDR3 has 14 amino acids. Per the germline V gene, CDR1 is SQVTM and CDR2 is ANQGSEA. The V end was cut by 5 bases, the J end by 4 bases, with 17 bases between. The CDR3 loop is CSVLGGQGSTEAFF. In nucleotides, the CDR3 is TGCAGCGTTCTCGGTGGGCAGGGGAGCACTGAAGCTTTCTTT.